This paragraph reports one TCR beta chain. Antigen: not known. Indicated treatment: approximately 9-day PBMC culture with coronavirus spike peptide pools or control peptides (ViraFEST assay). The data were obtained in a study of vaccination and CD4 T cells after COVID-19. The wider study: Blood was drawn a median around 73 days post second dose, range 14 to 241.

Germline V gives CDR1 SGHVS, CDR2 FNYEAQ. V was pared by 5 bases and J by 11 bases, with 17 bases of the junction left unmatched. The CDR3 runs to 16 residues. The Oncomine TCR Beta short-read assay generated sequence data from the DNA of cultured CD4+ T cells. A single record per CDR3 protein comes from TCRdb applying MiXCR to the PCR reads. Among 11,000 to 15,000 distinct CDR3 sequences listed, just over 55% were seen once. The clonotype originates from a human donor who had recovered from COVID-19. Sequenced material: CD4+ T cells from blood, cultured in vitro. This sequence joins TRBV7-6 and TRBJ2-1, with 8 nucleotides matching TRBD1. CDR3 amino acids: CASSTRYRGTDYQQFF. The CDR3 DNA reads TGTGCCAGCAGCACCCGATACAGGGGGACGGATTATCAGCAGTTCTTC.